Presented here are 20 T cell receptor beta chains from one specimen sequenced in a study of cytomegalovirus exposure and HLA in healthy donors. Primers for the PCR totalled 60 Vbeta and 13 Jbeta. TCRdb keeps only in-frame clones here, not all; method: immunoSEQ multiplex PCR. The sample includes approximately 120,000 clones, approximately 77% of them seen just once. The sample consisted of PBMCs. Receptors originate from a man aged 18-30 years in good health and CMV-seronegative.

This chain uses TRBV7-9 with TRBJ1-2, with D possibly being TRBD1 (5 bases). Germline-derived CDR1 and CDR2 are SEHNR and FQNEAQ (reference sequence). This CDR3 has 13 amino acids. Trimming stripped 0 bases from V and 8 bases from J, with 10 bases between. Written as DNA, the CDR3 is TGTGCCAGCAGCTTAGCGATCCAGGGAGGCTACACCTTC. This codes for CASSLAIQGGYTF.

This clone was observed once. This chain joins TRBV6-5 and TRBJ1-4; possible D gene TRBD1, 6 bases. From germline, CDR1 is MNHEY and CDR2 SVGAGI. Trimming cost V 5 bases and J 5 bases, with 9 bases left between them. This CDR3 region has 13 residues. The CDR3, as DNA: TGTGCCAGCAGTCCCAGGGGCAATGAAAAACTGTTTTTT. Residues: CASSPRGNEKLFF.

V and J are TRBV5-6 and TRBJ2-7; weak D call: TRBD2 (5 bases). Trimming cost V 4 bases and J 4 bases, with 18 bases left between them. CDR3 size: 15 residues. From germline, CDR1 is SGHDT and CDR2 YYEEEE. In DNA, the CDR3 is TGTGCCAGCAGCGAGAGACTCAGGAGGAGATACGAGCAGTACTTC. Protein product: CASSERLRRRYEQYF.

V is TRBV6-5 and J is TRBJ2-5; the D gene is possibly TRBD2 (5 bases). The J call is doubtful: the DNA matches TRBJ2-7 better. Germline CDR1 MNHEY, CDR2 SVGAGI. The CDR3 has 13 residues. CDR3 sequence: CASSYSGSYEQYF. Written as DNA, the CDR3 is TGTGCCAGCAGTTACAGCGGCTCCTACGAGCAGTACTTC.

CDR3 bases: TGCGCCAGCAGCCAAGCCCTACGGGTGGAGAACTATGGCTACACCTTC. Encoded protein: CASSQALRVENYGYTF. The chain recombines TRBV4-1 with TRBJ1-2; no clear D gene. The CDR3 runs 16 residues. In germline, CDR1 is MGHRA, CDR2 YSYEKL. The V gene lost 1 base and the J gene lost 2 bases, with 14 bases spanning the gap.

This rearrangement joins TRBV7-3 to TRBJ2-2; possible D gene TRBD2, 5 bases. The germline CDR1 and CDR2 sequences are SGHTA and FQGTGA. V dropped 10 bases and J dropped 7 bases, with 16 bases sitting between them. The CDR3 length is 13 residues. The CDR3 sequence: CATGLDNGGELFF. The CDR3 DNA sequence: TGTGCCACCGGACTCGACAATGGCGGGGAGCTGTTTTTT.

The chain carries TRBV11-2 and TRBJ2-7; D possibly corresponds to TRBD2 (5 bases). V was cut by 3 bases and J by 5 bases, with 11 bases left in between. From germline, CDR1 is SGHAT and CDR2 FQNNGV. This CDR3 region has 13 residues. The CDR3 region is CASSFGSGNEQYF. DNA of the CDR3: TGTGCCAGCAGCTTCGGTTCCGGGAACGAGCAGTACTTC.

This clone showed up just a few times. V usage is TRBV5-6 and J usage is TRBJ2-1, with 11 bases that match TRBD2. CDR3 length: 14 amino acids. From germline, CDR1 is SGHDT and CDR2 YYEEEE. Trimming took 4 bases from V and 6 from J; bases not matched to a gene: 3. In DNA, the CDR3 is TGTGCCAGCAGCATTAGCGGGGGGGGCAATGAGCAGTTCTTC. This codes for CASSISGGGNEQFF.

The gene calls are TRBV7-9 and TRBJ1-1, with D perhaps TRBD1 (6 bases). The germline V gene encodes CDR1 SEHNR and CDR2 FQNEAQ (reference sequence). There are 14 residues in the CDR3. V dropped 6 bases and J dropped 5 bases, with 16 bases sitting between them. CDR3 nucleotides: TGTGCCAGCAGAAGGGGGGGACCGCGGACTGAAGCTTTCTTT. As protein: CASRRGGPRTEAFF.

The rearrangement links TRBV12-1 to TRBJ2-7; the listed D gene, TRBD1, was not tested against the DNA. TRBV12-1 is a pseudogene segment. The CDR3 loop spans 15 amino acids. CDR3 bases: TGTGCCAGCAGCTCCGATGCGACAGGGGCCTACGAGCAGTACTTC. This gives the protein CASSSDATGAYEQYF.

The rearrangement links TRBV7-8 to TRBJ2-5; TRBD2 matches at 15 bases. This CDR3 is built from 16 residues. The ends lost 5 bases at V and 5 bases at J; junction bases unmatched: 6. Germline CDR1 is SGHVS and CDR2 is FQNEAQ. CDR3 coding DNA: TGTGCCAGCAGCCACGGACTAGCGGGGGGGGACGAGACCCAGTACTTC. It is translated as CASSHGLAGGDETQYF. The full variable domain, its missing parts supplied by reference TRBV7-8 and TRBJ2-5, is GAGVSQSPRYKVAKRGQDVALRCDPISGHVSLFWYQQALGQGPEFLTYFQNEAQLDKSGLPSDRFFAERPEGSVSTLKIQRTQQEDSAVYLCASSHGLAGGDETQYFGPGTRLLVL.

The V and J genes are TRBV19 and TRBJ1-5, with a possible D match to TRBD1 (6 bases). Germline lookup yields CDR1 LNHDA and CDR2 SQIVND (reference sequence). V lost 8 bases, J lost 2 bases, and 19 bases lay in between. This CDR3 has 16 residues. The CDR3 reads CASRIQGKGGNQPQHF. In nucleotides, the CDR3 is TGTGCCAGTCGCATACAGGGAAAGGGGGGCAATCAGCCCCAGCATTTT. The full variable domain, with the rest looked up from reference TRBV19 and TRBJ1-5, is DGGITQSPKYLFRKEGQNVTLSCEQNLNHDAMYWYRQDPGQGLRLIYYSQIVNDFQKGDIAEGYSVSREKKESFPLTVTSAQKNPTAFYLCASRIQGKGGNQPQHFGDGTRLSIL.

The chain combines TRBV7-9 with TRBJ2-5; 9 bases fit TRBD1. CDR1 and CDR2 (germline): SEHNR, FQNEAQ (reference sequence). Trimming took 8 bases from V and 5 from J; bases not matched to a gene: 9. CDR3 size: 14 residues. This chain's CDR3 is CASGRPGTGETQYF. The DNA for the CDR3 is TGTGCCAGCGGTAGACCCGGGACAGGGGAGACCCAGTACTTC.

The genes are TRBV7-8 and TRBJ1-2, with a possible D match to TRBD1 (5 bases). CDR1 and CDR2 from the germline V gene are SGHVS and FQNEAQ. This CDR3 contains 17 residues. V shed 5 bases and J shed 2 bases, with 21 bases lying between them. The DNA for the CDR3 is TGTGCCAGCAGCCCGAACTTAGGATTTGGGGCAAACTATGGCTACACCTTC. Its translation is CASSPNLGFGANYGYTF.

The V gene is TRBV29-1, the J gene TRBJ1-1; unclear D gene. The CDR3 consists of 12 residues. CDR1 SQVTM and CDR2 ANQGSEA come from the germline V gene. V dropped 7 bases and J dropped 4 bases, with 13 bases sitting between them. The CDR3 DNA is TGCAGCGCTTGGACTGGGTCCACTGAAGCTTTCTTT. This gives the protein CSAWTGSTEAFF.

J is TRBJ1-1 and V is TRBV5-1; 12 bases line up with TRBD1. Germline CDR1 SGHRS, CDR2 YFSETQ. The CDR3 covers 15 residues. J gave up 7 bases and V 4 bases, and 8 bases lay outside the gene matches. This CDR3 is CASSLTGTGGVEAFF. CDR3 DNA: TGCGCCAGCAGCCTAACCGGGACAGGGGGCGTTGAAGCTTTCTTT.

V is TRBV6-5 and J is TRBJ1-3; TRBD1 matches 7 bases. The CDR3 spans 14 residues. The ends lost 2 bases at V and 2 bases at J; junction bases unmatched: 0. CDR1 MNHEY and CDR2 SVGAGI come from the germline V gene. CDR3 sequence reads: CASSYDRAGNTIYF. The CDR3 DNA sequence: TGTGCCAGCAGTTACGACAGGGCTGGAAACACCATATATTTT.

This clone was counted a single time. The chain joins TRBV5-1 to TRBJ2-7; D perhaps matches TRBD2 (5 bases). Trimming took 0 bases from V and 6 from J, leaving 13 bases between them. Per germline, CDR1 SGHRS and CDR2 YFSETQ. The CDR3 is made up of 14 amino acids. CDR3 sequence reads: CASSLAVEGAEQYF. CDR3 sequence (DNA): TGCGCCAGCAGCTTGGCCGTCGAGGGTGCCGAGCAGTACTTC.

The J gene is TRBJ2-5, the V gene TRBV27; D possibly corresponds to TRBD1 (6 bases). The CDR3 covers 14 residues. CDR1 MNHEY and CDR2 SMNVEV come from the germline V gene (reference sequence). V was trimmed by 5 bases and J by 1 base, leaving 11 bases between them. CDR3 DNA: TGTGCCAGCAGTCCCCTGGACAGCCAAGAGACCCAGTACTTC. Amino acid sequence: CASSPLDSQETQYF.

This chain connects TRBV11-2 to TRBJ2-3, with a weak D call TRBD2 (6 bases). Germline CDR1 is SGHAT and CDR2 is FQNNGV. The CDR3 has 15 residues. Trimming took off 7 bases at V and 1 base at J, with 15 bases between the two ends. DNA of the CDR3: TGTGCCAGCACCTGGTGGGGGAGGCGCACAGATACGCAGTATTTT. Amino acids: CASTWWGRRTDTQYF.